This is a list of T cell receptor beta chains from one sample in a study of blood T cell repertoires in COVID-19. Sequencing used immunoSEQ multiplex PCR; TCRdb keeps in-frame clones, though not all of them. The table lists 250,000 or so clones, over 80% of them singletons. The sequenced sample was peripheral blood. Receptor source: a human donor in a cohort sampled during active COVID-19. Both conserved end residues are part of each CDR3.

V	J	CDR3
TRBV6-5	TRBJ1-2	CASRGAAANYGYTF
TRBV5-4	TRBJ2-1	CASSLLTSLYNEQFF
TRBV5-8	TRBJ2-2	CASSSGLGRLANTGELFF
TRBV7-9	TRBJ1-5	CASSLEGDQPQHF
TRBV9	TRBJ2-7	CASSVGYGYEQYF
TRBV5-1	TRBJ1-3	CASSSTVSAGNTIYF
TRBV19	TRBJ2-2	CASIDVSTSRTGELFF
TRBV28	TRBJ2-3	CASSFGGDTDTQYF
TRBV10-3	TRBJ1-5	CAIRGQGYGQPQHF
TRBV6-4	TRBJ2-3	CASSAGSADTQYF
TRBV7-7	TRBJ2-5	CASSLRGQGDLETQYF
TRBV7-9	TRBJ1-4	CASSLATGSNKKLFF
TRBV7-9	TRBJ2-3	CASSLVGGAGEDTQYF
TRBV5-1	TRBJ1-1	CASSLVLNTNMNTEAFF
TRBV2	TRBJ1-5	CASTVGQGNQPQHF
TRBV9	TRBJ2-3	CASSGIGTDTQYF
TRBV18	TRBJ2-3	CASSPGQGADTQYF
TRBV18	TRBJ1-1	CASSPRTGDSEAFF
TRBV9	TRBJ1-1	CASSVDGGRGEAFF
TRBV29-1	TRBJ1-1	CSVEGQVGTEAFF
TRBV6-5	TRBJ2-1	CASTLSASSYNEQFF
TRBV3-1/TRBV3-2	TRBJ2-3	CASSLRQGPDTQYF
TRBV10-3	TRBJ2-3	CAISESKGGSDTQYF
TRBV6-5	TRBJ2-2	CASRSGAAGELFF
TRBV7-9	TRBJ1-6	CASSFGGGLNSPLHF
TRBV9	TRBJ2-3	CASSISPGGMRDTQYF
TRBV23-1	TRBJ2-5	CASSHPDRLKYQETQYF
TRBV21-1	TRBJ2-7	CASSNSIGQGIYEQYF
TRBV11-1	TRBJ2-1	CASSLQGMVNEQFF
TRBV5-4	TRBJ2-3	CASTSGRPGDTQYF
TRBV29-1	TRBJ2-7	CSVERTGGIYEQYF
TRBV9	TRBJ2-2	CASRRGLNTGELFF